The 31 T cell receptor beta chains presented below share a single source sample, sequenced in a study of T-cell memory formation after mild COVID-19. TCRdb used MiXCR to reprocess the 5' RACE reads, holding one entry per CDR3 protein. Among approximately 570,000 distinct CDR3 sequences listed, more than 15% were seen once. Specimen: PBMCs or a T cell subset sorted from them (not recorded which). The source is an adult woman who had mild COVID-19 (a few samples of this study predate the infection). Cell type and time point are not known.

This clonotype was seen a handful of times. The CDR3 protein is CASTLGLAGETQYF. The CDR3 bases are TGTGCCAGCACCCTGGGACTGGCGGGTGAGACCCAGTACTTC. The V call is TRBV12-3 or TRBV12-4, the J call TRBJ2-5; maybe TRBD2 (6 bases). With 7 bases removed from V and 5 bases from J, the gap between germline ends came to 17 bases. The CDR3 contains 14 residues.

This clonotype was counted a few times. V usage is TRBV30 and J usage is TRBJ2-2; 9 bases line up with TRBD2. This CDR3 region has 16 residues. The junction had 7 bases not matched to a gene; V was cut back by 0 bases and J by 5 bases. Germline CDR1 GTSNPN, CDR2 SVGIG (reference sequence). Written as DNA, the CDR3 is TGTGCCTGGAGTGTATTTAGGCTAGCGGGGACCGGGGAGCTGTTTTTT. Translating gives CAWSVFRLAGTGELFF.

This chain connects TRBV29-1 to TRBJ2-3, with 8 nucleotides matching TRBD1. Trimming took 2 bases from V and 8 from J; bases not matched to a gene: 6. CDR3 length equals 13 residues. The germline V gene has CDR1 SQVTM and CDR2 ANQGSEA. CDR3 in DNA: TGCAGCGTTGAAATGACAGGGGATGGTACGCAGTATTTT. This encodes CSVEMTGDGTQYF.

J is TRBJ2-7 and V is TRBV9; the match to TRBD2 covers 7 bases. CDR1 is SGDLS and CDR2 is YYNGEE in the germline V gene. V shed 0 bases and J 2 bases; nucleotides not matched to a gene: 8. The CDR3 covers 16 residues. CDR3 in amino acids: CASSVGGGGPTYEQYF. CDR3 bases: TGTGCCAGCAGCGTAGGGGGCGGGGGACCTACCTACGAGCAGTACTTC.

The rearrangement uses TRBV20-1 and TRBJ1-1; possibly TRBD1 for D (5 bases). V gave up 4 bases and J gave up 7 bases, with 13 bases separating them. This CDR3 contains 12 residues. CDR1 DFQATT and CDR2 SNEGSKA come from the germline V gene (reference sequence). In DNA form, the CDR3 reads TGCAGTGCTAAGTCAGGGTTGGGTGAAGCTTTCTTT. Amino acid sequence: CSAKSGLGEAFF.

V and J are TRBV10-3 and TRBJ2-2; 7 bases align to TRBD2. Looked up from germline, CDR1 is ENHRY and CDR2 is SYGVKD. The CDR3 totals 14 residues. V lost 6 bases and J lost 1; bases outside the gene matches: 2. CDR3 sequence (DNA): TGTGCCATCAGGGCTAGCGGGAACACCGGGGAGCTGTTTTTT. It codes for CAIRASGNTGELFF.

This chain joins TRBV6-5 and TRBJ1-5; possibly TRBD1 for D (5 bases). Trimming pared 2 bases from V and 5 bases from J, leaving 16 bases between. Germline assignment: CDR1 MNHEY and CDR2 SVGAGI. The CDR3 totals 16 residues. In nucleotides, the CDR3 is TGTGCCAGCAGTTACCAAACCGCAGGGTATCATCAGCCCCAGCATTTT. Amino acids: CASSYQTAGYHQPQHF.

In its sample, this clonotype was seen a few times. The CDR3 region has the DNA TGCAGTGCTAGGTCAATAGCTTTCACAGATACGCAGTATTTT. Its translation is CSARSIAFTDTQYF. This chain connects TRBV20-1 to TRBJ2-3; D gene unclear. CDR1 and CDR2 (germline): DFQATT, SNEGSKA (reference sequence). Trimming shortened V by 3 bases and J by 2 bases, and 12 bases separated the two germline ends. CDR3 length equals 14 residues.

The CDR3 is CSVARTGSSYEQYF. In nucleotides, the CDR3 is TGCAGCGTCGCTAGGACGGGAAGCTCCTACGAGCAGTACTTC. This chain connects TRBV29-1 to TRBJ2-7; tentatively, D is TRBD2 (5 bases). CDR1 and CDR2 (germline): SQVTM, ANQGSEA. V was trimmed by 6 bases and J by 0 bases, leaving 15 bases between them. The CDR3 loop spans 14 amino acids.

The CDR3 spells CSDRDEDTQYF. In nucleotides, the CDR3 is TGCAGCGATAGGGATGAAGATACGCAGTATTTT. The chain combines TRBV29-1 with TRBJ2-3; D ambiguous. Germline V gene lookup returns CDR1 SQVTM and CDR2 ANQGSEA. The ends were cut back, 7 bases at V and 5 bases at J, with 10 bases in the middle. The CDR3 covers 11 residues.

The sample holds many counts of this clonotype. The rearrangement links TRBV4-3 to TRBJ2-5; TRBD2 agrees at 8 bases. Germline V gene sequence: CDR1 LGHNA, CDR2 YSLEER. This CDR3 has 15 amino acids. Losses at the gene ends were 1 base for V and 5 bases for J; bases not matched to a gene: 6. The DNA of the CDR3 is TGCGCCAGCAGCCAAGGGGCGGGAGGAGGGGAGACCCAGTACTTC. Translating it yields CASSQGAGGGETQYF.

This clonotype was observed a handful of times. The chain links TRBV12-5 to TRBJ1-3; D is ambiguous. V lost 5 bases to trimming and J lost 0 bases, with 17 bases between them. The CDR3 length is 17 residues. Germline CDR1 LGHNT, CDR2 FRNRAP. Here the CDR3 DNA reads TGTGCTAGTGGTCTTTCTTTCGACCCAGACTCTGGAAACACCATATATTTT. This sequence encodes CASGLSFDPDSGNTIYF.

The rearrangement uses TRBV10-3 and TRBJ1-3, with 8 bases lining up with TRBD1. CDR1 and CDR2 from the germline V gene are ENHRY and SYGVKD. With V trimmed by 5 bases and J by 4 bases, 19 bases remained unmatched. This CDR3 has 19 amino acids. The CDR3 protein is CAISSAQGGSVFVGNTIYF. DNA for the CDR3: TGTGCCATCAGTAGCGCACAGGGGGGATCGGTATTCGTCGGAAACACCATATATTTT.

This clonotype was detected only a few times. V is TRBV7-2 and J is TRBJ1-1; 9 bases map to TRBD1. The CDR3 consists of 16 residues. Unmatched junction bases numbered 11, after V lost 5 bases and J lost 4 bases. Germline V lookup: CDR1 SGHTA, CDR2 FQGNSA. The CDR3 bases are TGTGCCAGCAGCGAAACCGGGACAGGGAGGGGCACTGAAGCTTTCTTT. As protein: CASSETGTGRGTEAFF.

The chain combines TRBV24-1 with TRBJ2-3, with D perhaps TRBD2 (6 bases). The CDR3 covers 18 residues. Between the trimmed V and J ends, which lost 4 bases and 3 bases, there was a span of 22 bases. Germline CDR1 KGHDR, CDR2 SFDVKD. CDR3 sequence: CATSDPGLTGVGTDTQYF. In nucleotides, the CDR3 is TGTGCCACCAGTGACCCCGGACTAACGGGAGTGGGGACAGATACGCAGTATTTT.

The chain combines TRBV20-1 with TRBJ2-7, with D hard to call. Trimming pared 6 bases from V and 3 bases from J, leaving 15 bases between. Germline values: CDR1 DFQATT, CDR2 SNEGSKA (reference sequence). This CDR3 spans 13 amino acids. CDR3 sequence reads: CSAPYYSVYEQYF. As DNA, the CDR3 is TGCAGTGCCCCGTACTACTCAGTCTACGAGCAGTACTTC.

V and J are TRBV11-2 and TRBJ2-1, with 9 bases lining up with TRBD2. The length of the CDR3 is 12 residues. The trim removed 5 bases at V and 12 bases at J, leaving 5 bases unmatched. Looked up from germline, CDR1 is SGHAT and CDR2 is FQNNGV. The CDR3 DNA follows: TGTGCCAGCAGCGAGCGGGGGGACAGGCAGTTCTTC. This gives the protein CASSERGDRQFF.

The chain has TRBV7-6 and TRBJ1-1; possible D gene TRBD1, 6 bases. The CDR3 consists of 15 residues. The ends were cut back, 5 bases at V and 0 bases at J, with 13 bases in the middle. Looked up from germline, CDR1 is SGHVS and CDR2 is FNYEAQ. In DNA form, the CDR3 reads TGTGCCAGCAGCCCGGGGGGCATTGTGAACACTGAAGCTTTCTTT. It yields the protein CASSPGGIVNTEAFF.

The V call is TRBV4-2, the J call TRBJ2-1; 14 bases align to TRBD2. Germline V gene sequence: CDR1 LGHNA, CDR2 YNFKEQ. CDR3 length equals 18 residues. V lost 4 bases and J lost 3; bases outside the gene matches: 8. The CDR3 protein is CASSREGTSGGIYNEQFF. The CDR3, as DNA: TGTGCCAGCAGCCGAGAAGGGACTAGCGGGGGAATCTACAATGAGCAGTTCTTC.

The chain uses TRBV4-1 and TRBJ1-1, with no clear D. Germline CDR1 reads MGHRA; CDR2 reads YSYEKL. Trimming removed 0 bases from V and 7 bases from J, with 12 bases in between. This CDR3 comprises 14 residues. The CDR3 coding sequence is TGCGCCAGCAGCCAAGATGTGAGCAGCTTTGAAGCTTTCTTT. Translated: CASSQDVSSFEAFF.

The V and J genes are TRBV15 and TRBJ1-1, with D unclear. V was shortened by 0 bases and J by 1 base, with 3 bases between the two germline ends. The CDR3 spans 13 residues. Per germline, CDR1 LNHNV and CDR2 YYDKDF (reference sequence). CDR3 coding DNA: TGTGCCACCAGCAGAGAGGCGAACACTGAAGCTTTCTTT. Protein sequence: CATSREANTEAFF.

The sample holds many counts of this clonotype. The chain recombines TRBV29-1 with TRBJ1-1, with D perhaps matching TRBD1 (5 bases). There are 13 residues in the CDR3. Germline assignment: CDR1 SQVTM and CDR2 ANQGSEA. V lost 6 bases and J 1 base, leaving 12 bases between the germline ends. This chain's CDR3 is CSVSPTGNTEAFF. The DNA of the CDR3 is TGCAGCGTCTCCCCTACAGGGAACACTGAAGCTTTCTTT.

CDR3 nucleotides: TGCAGTGCTAGAGATCCCACGGATACGCAGTATTTT. Its protein is CSARDPTDTQYF. V gene TRBV20-1 combines with J gene TRBJ2-3; D gene ambiguous. CDR1 is DFQATT and CDR2 is SNEGSKA in the germline V gene (reference sequence). CDR3 length: 12 residues. V lost 0 bases, J lost 6 bases, and 7 bases lay in between.

The table lists this clonotype with a few counts. The V gene is TRBV7-8, the J gene TRBJ1-2; D gene uncertain. V was clipped by 4 bases and J by 3 bases, with 15 bases between them. The CDR3 is made up of 15 amino acids. The germline V gene encodes CDR1 SGHVS and CDR2 FQNEAQ. This CDR3 reads CASSSLDKAYYGYTF. The CDR3 DNA is TGTGCCAGCAGCTCACTAGACAAAGCCTACTATGGCTACACCTTC.

The rearrangement links TRBV12-3 or TRBV12-4 to TRBJ2-1, with TRBD1 matching 8 bases. V was pared by 3 bases and J by 6 bases, with 1 base of the junction left unmatched. This CDR3 is 13 amino acids long. The CDR3 sequence is CASSFGQGNEQFF. The CDR3 region has the DNA TGTGCCAGCAGTTTTGGACAGGGCAATGAGCAGTTCTTC.

The chain joins TRBV6-1 to TRBJ2-1; 12 bases map to TRBD2. CDR1 and CDR2 from the germline V gene are MNHNS and SASEGT. The CDR3 loop spans 17 amino acids. Trimming took 7 bases from V and 1 from J; bases not matched to a gene: 8. The CDR3 DNA follows: TGTGCCAGCATCGGATCACTAGCGGGGGGTTCCTACAATGAGCAGTTCTTC. It encodes CASIGSLAGGSYNEQFF.

The rearrangement joins TRBV11-2 to TRBJ2-3; D remains ambiguous. V was shortened by 1 base and J by 0 bases, with 17 bases between the two germline ends. Germline V gives CDR1 SGHAT, CDR2 FQNNGV. CDR3 length: 18 amino acids. In nucleotides, the CDR3 is TGTGCCAGCAGCTTAGGGGCGCTCAATTCTGCTAGCACAGATACGCAGTATTTT. It translates to CASSLGALNSASTDTQYF.

About this clonotype itself: A much larger clone differs from this one at a single base, so this may be a read error. The chain has TRBV7-8 and TRBJ1-1; D gene uncertain. V dropped 3 bases and J dropped 4 bases, with 6 bases sitting between them. Per germline, CDR1 SGHVS and CDR2 FQNEAQ. The CDR3 is 12 amino acids. Written as DNA, the CDR3 is TGTGCCAGCAGCTTCGCGAGCACTGAAGCTTTCTTT. Its translation is CASSFASTEAFF.

This sequence joins TRBV7-9 and TRBJ2-7; D gene uncertain. Between the trimmed V and J ends, which lost 2 bases and 5 bases, there was a span of 7 bases. The CDR3 is made up of 12 amino acids. Germline V CDR1 and CDR2: SEHNR, FQNEAQ (reference sequence). The CDR3 spells CASSLSWNEQYF. CDR3 in DNA: TGTGCCAGCAGCTTATCGTGGAACGAGCAGTACTTC.

This clonotype was detected a few times. This chain links TRBV5-6 with TRBJ2-3; possible D gene TRBD1, 6 bases. CDR1 and CDR2 (germline): SGHDT, YYEEEE. V was pared by 7 bases and J by 4 bases, with 16 bases between. The CDR3 extends over 14 amino acids. In nucleotides, the CDR3 is TGTGCCAGCGGGAAGCCAGGGGTGGCAGATACGCAGTATTTT. It is translated as CASGKPGVADTQYF.

This clonotype has only a few counts. V is TRBV12-3 or TRBV12-4 and J is TRBJ2-7; a weak D match, TRBD1 (6 bases). The CDR3 totals 15 residues. V was clipped by 6 bases and J by 0 bases, with 15 bases between them. This CDR3 is CASSPDRRTSYEQYF. The CDR3 bases are TGTGCCAGCAGCCCCGACAGGAGAACCTCCTACGAGCAGTACTTC.